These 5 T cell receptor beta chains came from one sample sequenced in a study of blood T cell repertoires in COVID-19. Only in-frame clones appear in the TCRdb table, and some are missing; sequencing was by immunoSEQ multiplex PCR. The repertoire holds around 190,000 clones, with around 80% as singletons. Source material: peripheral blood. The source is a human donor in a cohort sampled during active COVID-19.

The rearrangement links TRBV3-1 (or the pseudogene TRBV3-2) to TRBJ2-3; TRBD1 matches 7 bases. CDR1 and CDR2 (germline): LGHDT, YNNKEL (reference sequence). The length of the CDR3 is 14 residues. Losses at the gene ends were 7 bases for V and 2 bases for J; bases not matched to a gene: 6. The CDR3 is CASTRDRLTDTQYF. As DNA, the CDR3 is TGTGCCAGCACCAGGGACAGACTCACAGATACGCAGTATTTT.

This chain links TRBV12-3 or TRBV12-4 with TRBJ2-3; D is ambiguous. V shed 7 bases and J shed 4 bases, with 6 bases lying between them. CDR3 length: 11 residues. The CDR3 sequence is CASMLSDTQYF. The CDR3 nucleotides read TGTGCCAGCATGTTATCAGATACGCAGTATTTT.

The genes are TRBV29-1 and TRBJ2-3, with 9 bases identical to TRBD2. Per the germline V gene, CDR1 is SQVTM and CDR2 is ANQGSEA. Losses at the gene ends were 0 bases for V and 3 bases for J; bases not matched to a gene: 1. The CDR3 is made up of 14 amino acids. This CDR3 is CSVEDLAGTDTQYF. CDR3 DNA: TGCAGCGTTGAAGACCTAGCGGGGACAGATACGCAGTATTTT.

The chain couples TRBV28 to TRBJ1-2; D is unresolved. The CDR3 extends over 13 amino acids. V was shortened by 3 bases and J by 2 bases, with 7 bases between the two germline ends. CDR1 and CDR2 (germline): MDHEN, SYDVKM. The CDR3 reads CASSFNRNYGYTF. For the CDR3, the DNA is TGTGCCAGCAGTTTCAATAGAAACTATGGCTACACCTTC.

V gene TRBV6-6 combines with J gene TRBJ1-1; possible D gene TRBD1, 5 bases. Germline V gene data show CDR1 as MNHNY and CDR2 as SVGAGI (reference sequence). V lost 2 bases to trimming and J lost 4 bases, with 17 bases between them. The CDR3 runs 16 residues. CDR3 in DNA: TGTGCCAGCAGTTACCCCGCCGGAGGGGTGGGCACTGAAGCTTTCTTT. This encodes CASSYPAGGVGTEAFF.